This TCR beta chain came from a study of blood T cells in healthy people across ages (dated by TCRdb to about 2015). For the study in its entirety: Template switching captured roughly one uniquely barcoded TCR beta cDNA molecule per two T cells in model experiments. Using deep sequencing normalized with unique cDNA molecular identifiers, the study measured how TCR beta repertoire diversity changes with age. Donors were grouped into four age groups: young (average about 15 years), middle-aged (around 39), aged (62) and long-lived (82). To avoid experimental bias, donors of different ages were spread randomly across the sequencing lanes. Using the same blood draw, the study looked at two additional independent replicas of 1 million unique cDNA reads for two donors, one aged 18 to 30 and the other aged 80 or older. General findings and caveats noted by the study authors: The CMV infection status of donors was not known, potentially confounding age-related changes in expanded clonotypes. Observed TCR beta diversity per million T cells fell roughly linearly with age, and a significant reduction was already apparent by age about 38. The long-lived group showed more naive CD4+ T cells, fewer expanded clones and increased TCR diversity than the aged group, suggesting age selection. Estimates of total diversity from one million sequenced T cells were regarded as lower bounds and underestimates. There was a strong correlation between observed TCR beta diversity and the percentage of naive T cells measured by flow cytometry. Bulk unsorted PBMC profiling prevented conclusive comparison of naive and antigen-experienced compartments.

Points on this clonotype: The antigen it binds to is not known. No per-base quality is available; no much larger clone lies one base away.

Library generation was performed with 5' RACE. Instrument on record: Illumina HiSeq 2500. A second PCR of about 6 to 11 cycles was performed with a sample-barcoded 5' primer and a J-beta primer mix. Each TCR beta cDNA molecule received a unique molecular identifier from a template-switch 5' adaptor carrying 12 random nucleotides. Each sample yielded at least 3 million CDR3-containing paired-end reads. The Mint cDNA synthesis kit, primed by a TRBC-specific oligonucleotide, was used to synthesize first-strand cDNA from all RNA. After uracil-DNA glycosylase treatment, a first 18-cycle PCR used universal primers M1SS and BC2_uni_R on all cDNA. As for the authors' bioinformatics: Each sample was normalized by randomly selecting 1 million high-quality reads, each carrying a distinct molecular identifier. Instead of being binned into consensus sequences, reads that shared molecular identifiers were thrown out. MiTCR, with a Q25 quality threshold and the strictest error-elimination algorithm, was used for CDR3 identification, clonotype clustering and error correction. A nonparametric unseen species model with Euler transformation was used to estimate a lower bound on total TCR beta diversity. The public reads were reanalyzed by TCRdb: fastp trimming at Q25, MiXCR alignment, in-frame beta chains only. Here each entry gathers all rows of one CDR3 protein and keeps the most common genes and DNA. The authors' filters were not applied to this entry. This sample gives roughly 900,000 distinct CDR3 sequences in total; about 48% of them show up just once. Of the sample, around an eighth is held by the ten largest clones.

Systemically healthy Caucasian individuals from Russia, some 40 in total and aged roughly 6 to 100 years, were included as donors. Each donor gave 8 to 10 milliliters of peripheral blood, collected into EDTA-treated Vacutainer tubes. PBMCs were isolated by Ficoll-Paque density-gradient centrifugation, with at least 6 million obtained per sample. Total RNA, at least 6 micrograms per sample, was extracted from PBMCs with Trizol reagent. For every donor, an aliquot of PBMCs went through flow cytometry to measure the percentages of naive CD45RAhigh/CD27high T cells. The V end loses 5 bases and the J end loses 1 base, and a stretch of 12 bases separates them. From cysteine to phenylalanine, the CDR3 is 15 amino acids long. The read is trimmed to its CDR3 DNA, 45 bases read in frame from base 1. CDR1 and CDR2, looked up from the germline V gene (reference sequence), are SEHNR and FQNEAQ.

This TCR was recovered from a man aged 25 to 40 in good health. Recombination linked TRBV7-9 to TRBJ1-5, with the identity of the D gene unclear. Sequencing was done on a sample of blood. The bases read TGTGCCAGCAGCCGAGACCCGGGAAGCAATCAGCCCCAGCATTTT. It translates as CASSRDPGSNQPQHF. Supplemented by the reference TRBV7-9 and TRBJ1-5 proteins around the CDR3, the complete variable domain is DTGVSQNPRHKITKRGQNVTFRCDPISEHNRLYWYRQTLGQGPEFLTYFQNEAQLEKSRLLSDRFSAERPKGSFSTLEIQRTEQGDSAMYLCASSRDPGSNQPQHFGDGTRLSIL.